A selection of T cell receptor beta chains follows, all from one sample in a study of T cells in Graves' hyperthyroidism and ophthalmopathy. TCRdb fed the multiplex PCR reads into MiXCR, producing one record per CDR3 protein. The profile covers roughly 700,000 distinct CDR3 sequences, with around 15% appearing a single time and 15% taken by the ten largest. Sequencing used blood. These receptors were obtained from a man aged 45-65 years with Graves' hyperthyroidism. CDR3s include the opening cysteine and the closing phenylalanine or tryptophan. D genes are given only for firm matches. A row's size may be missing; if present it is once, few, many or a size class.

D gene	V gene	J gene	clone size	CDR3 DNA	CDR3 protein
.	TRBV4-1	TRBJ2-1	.	TGCGCCAGCAGCCAACTACTTGAAACCTACAATGAGCAGTTCTTC	CASSQLLETYNEQFF
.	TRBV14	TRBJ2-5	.	TGTGCCAGCAGCCTCGCACAGGGCTTGCTTGAGACCCAGTACTTC	CASSLAQGLLETQYF
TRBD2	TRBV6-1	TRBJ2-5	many	TGTGCCAGCAGTGGGCTAGCGGGAGACAATTACTTC	CASSGLAGDNYF
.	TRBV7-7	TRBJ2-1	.	TGTGCTAGCAGCCCAGGGTCGGTCTCGGGGAATTCTGAGCAGTTCTTC	CASSPGSVSGNSEQFF
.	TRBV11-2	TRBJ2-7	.	TGTGCCAGCAGCCCTGACTCGGCCTACGAGCAGTACTTC	CASSPDSAYEQYF
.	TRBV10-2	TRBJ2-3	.	TGCGCCAGCAGTGAGAACAGCCCCACAGATACGCAGTATTTT	CASSENSPTDTQYF
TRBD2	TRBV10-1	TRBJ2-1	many	TGCGCCAGCGGACCGGGACTAGCTTCGTATGAGCAGTTCTTC	CASGPGLASYEQFF
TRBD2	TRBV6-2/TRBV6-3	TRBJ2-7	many	TGTGCCAGCAGTTCGACTAGCAGCAACGAGCAGTACTTC	CASSSTSSNEQYF
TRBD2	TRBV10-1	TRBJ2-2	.	TGCGCCAGCAGCCCTGGCCAATACGGGAGGGCGGACACCGGGGAGCTGTTTTTT	CASSPGQYGRADTGELFF
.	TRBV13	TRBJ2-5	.	TGTGCCAGCAGCTCCAGACTAGGGCAAGAGACCCAGTACTTC	CASSSRLGQETQYF
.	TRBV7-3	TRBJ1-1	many	TGTGCCAGCAGCTTAACGTTGGACACTGAAGCTTTCTTT	CASSLTLDTEAFF
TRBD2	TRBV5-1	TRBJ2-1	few	TGCGCCAGCAGCTTGGGGAGCGGGAGAGGCACCTACAATGAGCAGTTCTTC	CASSLGSGRGTYNEQFF
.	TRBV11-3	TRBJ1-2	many	TGTGCCAGCAGTTCTCCCGGGACCCGAAGAGGAGGCTACACCTTC	CASSSPGTRRGGYTF
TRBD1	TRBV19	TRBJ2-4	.	TGTGCCAGTAGTTCCTATCTCCGGGGACAGGGGGTGAACATTCAGTACTTC	CASSSYLRGQGVNIQYF
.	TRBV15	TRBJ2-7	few	TGTGCCACCAGCAGAGTTGGAGCTAGCGAGTACGAGCAGTACTTC	CATSRVGASEYEQYF
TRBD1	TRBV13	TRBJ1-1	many	TGTGCCAGCAGCTTCGGGACAGACACTGAAGCTTTCTTT	CASSFGTDTEAFF
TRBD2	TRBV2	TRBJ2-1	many	TGTGCCAGCAGTGATGGGGGGACTAGCGGCTACAATGAGCAGTTCTTC	CASSDGGTSGYNEQFF
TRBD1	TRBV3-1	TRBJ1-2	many	TGTGCCAGCAGCCCCCGGGACAGTGGGGGCTACACCTTC	CASSPRDSGGYTF
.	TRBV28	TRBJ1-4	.	TGTGCCAGCACCCGCGTGGGGGTTGGAGCAACTAATGAAAAACTGTTTTTT	CASTRVGVGATNEKLFF
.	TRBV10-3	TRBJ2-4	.	TGTGCCATCAGTGAGAAGCTCCTCAAGATAGCCAAAAACATTCAGTACTTC	CAISEKLLKIAKNIQYF
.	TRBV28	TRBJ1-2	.	TGTGCCAGCAGTTCCCTGGGAGGAAGTATCTATGGCTACACCTTC	CASSSLGGSIYGYTF
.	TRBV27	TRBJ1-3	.	TGTGCCAGCAGTTTGGGGGATTCTAGTGCTGGAAACATCATATATTTT	CASSLGDSSAGNIIYF
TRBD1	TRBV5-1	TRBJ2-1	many	TGCGCCAGCAGCGGGGGACAGGGGGCCCCCTACAATGAGCAGTTCTTC	CASSGGQGAPYNEQFF
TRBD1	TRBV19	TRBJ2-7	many	TGTGCCAGTAGTGCCGGGACAGGGTCCTACGAGCAGTACTTC	CASSAGTGSYEQYF
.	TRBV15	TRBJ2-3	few	TGTGCCACCAGCAGCAAGGGGCAGTCACCTCCCCCAGATACGCAGTATTTT	CATSSKGQSPPPDTQYF
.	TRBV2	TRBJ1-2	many	TGTGCCAGCAGTGAATCGAGGGATGGCTACACCTTC	CASSESRDGYTF
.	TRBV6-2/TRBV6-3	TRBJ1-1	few	TGTGCCAGCAAAACAACAGGGAGGGCTGAAGCTTTCTTT	CASKTTGRAEAFF
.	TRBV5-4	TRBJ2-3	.	TGTGCCAGCAGCCCCGGACTGAACCACTCTAGCACAGATACGCAGTATTTT	CASSPGLNHSSTDTQYF